The rows below give T cell receptor beta chains drawn from one sample of a study of blood T cell repertoires in COVID-19. The protocol was immunoSEQ multiplex PCR, while the TCRdb copy is restricted to in-frame clones and leaves out a portion. The sample consists of a few hundred thousand clones, around nine tenths of them appearing once. Sequencing was performed on peripheral blood. Receptors were obtained from a woman aged 35 to 49 who had recovered from COVID-19. Each CDR3 is given with its conserved first and last residue. Each record gives: V gene, CDR3 protein.

>TRBV7-9
CASSSTIGGGSPLHF
>TRBV3-1/TRBV3-2
CASSQDDGGEYNEQFF
>TRBV5-5
CASSLEGGLEEKLFF
>TRBV6-6
CAASGTGLTSVGGYTF
>TRBV7-6
CASSLGQITNEKLFF
>TRBV6-5
CASSSGQGRYEQYF
>TRBV7-9
CASSLHPPSNGYTF
>TRBV9
CASSVSTSDYGYTF
>TRBV24-1
CATSDLWGQGSGELFF
>TRBV5-1
CASSLEARGNTEAFF
>TRBV25-1
CASSDSGTSYNEQFF
>TRBV2
CDRGSYEQYF
>TRBV21-1
CASSTTYEQYF
>TRBV3-1/TRBV3-2
CASSPILAGVHEQYF
>TRBV7-7
CASSVTSGAPETQYF
>TRBV6-5
CASRLAGGWGNEQFF
>TRBV13
CASRRTGGYNEQFF
>TRBV4-1
CASSQVGRAHEQYF
>TRBV27
CASSLGGPGQPQHF
>TRBV19
CASSIGDRDYEQYF
>TRBV3-1/TRBV3-2
CASSPGQGVYEQYF
>TRBV19
CATRIAGSSYNEQFF
>TRBV5-1
CASSSRTGGLNEQYF
>TRBV7-9
CASSGPSLAGVATGELFF
>TRBV10-3
CAIRGYQTGGDLYEQYF
>TRBV30
CACRTSGPRETQYF
>TRBV7-3
CASSLGVGVTEAFF
>TRBV4-1
CASSQLAEGTSYEQYF
>TRBV28
CASSFKGRGNQPQHF
>TRBV4-1
CASSQAGDLYNEQFF
>TRBV25-1
CASSEPPGRETNNEQFF
>TRBV27
CASSFSGGIYEQYF
>TRBV10-3
CAISNTETGGDQPQHF
>TRBV7-3
CASSETISGRAYNEQFF
>TRBV3-1/TRBV3-2
CASSQVSGNTIYF
>TRBV18
CASSPDRNSYEQYF
>TRBV7-2
CASSYRDRGTEAFF
>TRBV7-8
CASSLNPGGNTGELFF
>TRBV5-6
CASSLGGKNEQFF
>TRBV4-1
CASSQERQNNQPQHF
>TRBV6-5
CASRRAGWDTDTQYF
>TRBV30
CALNGGTSISYEQYF
>TRBV11-2
CASSLASGRTEAFF
>TRBV28
CASSLFADLGWYF